These 9 T cell receptor delta chains came from one sample sequenced in a study of Vδ1+ human thymocytes. Overall study findings and caveats: In the thymus, TRG and TRD repertoires looked highly polyclonal with Gaussian CDR3 lengths.

Their recognized antigens are unknown. Extracted RNA was reverse transcribed into cDNA. The CDR3 regions were amplified by multiplex PCR from V-gene primers to a constant-region primer. TCRdb processed the multiplex PCR reads again with the CATT caller. Here the sample spans roughly 55,000 delta-chain clones, more than 15% being singletons. The sequenced sample consisted of Vdelta1+ gamma-delta thymocytes from the thymus. Stated subset: FACS-sorted CD3+ TCRalphabeta- TCRVdelta1+ TCRVdelta2- thymocytes. These receptors were taken from a boy younger than two who had congenital heart surgery.

Regarding this clone: The same CDR3 arises from other DNA sequences in this sample as well. V and J are TRDV1 and TRDJ1, with 7 positions matching TRDD2. This CDR3 region has 18 residues. The germline gives CDR1 TSWWSYY, CDR2 QGS. Trimming took 1 base from V and 14 from J; bases not matched to a gene: 25. CDR3 coding DNA: TGTGCTCTTGGGGAACCGTTTCCTACTGTGTGGTGGGGTCGGGGGCTAATCTTT. Its protein product is CALGEPFPTVWWGRGLIF.

This chain joins TRDV1 and TRDJ1, with no clear D. The CDR3 has 17 amino acids. Germline V gene lookup returns CDR1 TSWWSYY and CDR2 QGS. V lost 2 bases, J lost 0 bases, and 16 bases lay in between. As DNA, the CDR3 is TGTGCTCTTGGGGAAACTGTGACGCGGCCCAACACCGATAAACTCATCTTT. It yields the protein CALGETVTRPNTDKLIF.

With respect to this clone: The same CDR3 can be traced to other DNA sequences in this sample. The V call is TRDV1, the J call TRDJ1; D call uncertain. CDR3 length: 16 residues. In germline, CDR1 is TSWWSYY, CDR2 QGS. V was cut by 0 bases and J by 0 bases, with 11 bases left in between. CDR3 region: CALGELGLDYTDKLIF. The DNA for the CDR3 is TGTGCTCTTGGGGAACTAGGCCTAGACTACACCGATAAACTCATCTTT.

This chain joins TRDV1 and TRDJ1; 9 bases agree with TRDD2. There are 17 residues in the CDR3. V was clipped by 4 bases and J by 3 bases; unmatched bases: 12. Germline CDR1 and CDR2: TSWWSYY and QGS. The CDR3 region has the DNA TGTGCTCTTGGGGGCCTTCCTACGCACCGGGCGGCCGATAAACTCATCTTT. It yields the protein CALGGLPTHRAADKLIF.

This clone was found a few times. This chain uses TRDV1 with TRDJ1; no firm D call. The germline CDR1 and CDR2 sequences are TSWWSYY and QGS. This CDR3 spans 16 amino acids. The germline V and J ends were trimmed by 2 bases and 0 bases, with 13 bases remaining between them. The DNA of the CDR3 is TGTGCTCTTGGGGAAGACTATAGGTTGTACACCGATAAACTCATCTTT. It encodes CALGEDYRLYTDKLIF.

This sequence joins TRDV1 and TRDJ1; the D is unclear. Per germline, CDR1 TSWWSYY and CDR2 QGS. The V end lost 5 bases, the J end lost 9 bases, and 16 bases lay between the germline ends. The length of the CDR3 is 13 residues. The DNA for the CDR3 is TGTGCTCTTGGGTCATTGCCCGAACGGCAACTCATCTTT. Its protein is CALGSLPERQLIF.

V and J are TRDV1 and TRDJ1, with TRDD3 matching 11 bases. Germline V gives CDR1 TSWWSYY, CDR2 QGS. The V gene end was trimmed by 4 bases and the J gene end by 10 bases; junction bases not matched to a gene: 20. The CDR3 is 18 amino acids. The CDR3 sequence is CALGAIYTEGGGYAGLIF. CDR3 nucleotides: TGTGCTCTTGGGGCGATATACACTGAAGGTGGGGGATACGCCGGACTCATCTTT.

This rearrangement joins TRDV1 to TRDJ1, with D uncertain. The CDR3 is made up of 17 amino acids. V was pared by 1 base and J by 8 bases, with 23 bases between. Germline values: CDR1 TSWWSYY, CDR2 QGS. Here the CDR3 DNA reads TGTGCTCTTGGGGAACGTTTCTACCAATCCAAATCTCCAAAACTCATCTTT. This encodes CALGERFYQSKSPKLIF.

This clone was recorded a few times. The chain carries TRDV1 and TRDJ1; 11 nucleotides align to TRDD3. Germline lookup yields CDR1 TSWWSYY and CDR2 QGS. There are 22 residues in the CDR3. V lost 0 bases and J lost 2; bases outside the gene matches: 20. CDR3 sequence reads: CALGELGIPLTGGYPLTDKLIF. In DNA, the CDR3 is TGTGCTCTTGGGGAACTAGGGATCCCGTTAACTGGGGGATATCCTCTTACCGATAAACTCATCTTT.